The rows below give T cell receptor beta chains drawn from one sample of a study of cytomegalovirus exposure and HLA in healthy donors. The method was immunoSEQ multiplex PCR; TCRdb's version includes in-frame clones alone and lacks a portion of them. The repertoire has 100,000 to 150,000 clones, 76% of them found once; the top ten carry about 1.9%. The sequenced sample consisted of PBMCs. The receptors were sampled from a man aged 50 or older in good health and CMV-seronegative. The CDR3 runs from the conserved cysteine through the conserved F or W. Fields, in order: clone size, J gene, V gene, D gene, CDR3 DNA, CDR3 protein. The D gene is left open where the match is weak. Size is omitted from some rows. Given values are once, few, many or a class for expanded clones.

NA TRBJ2-7 TRBV6-1 TRBD1 TGTGCCAGCAGTACCCGACAGGGATACGAGCAGTACTTC CASSTRQGYEQYF
NA TRBJ1-5 TRBV10-1 NA TGCGCCAGGTCCCTGACACTTTTAAAGAGTCACAATCAGCCCCAGCATTTT CARSLTLLKSHNQPQHF
few TRBJ1-2 TRBV7-9 NA TGTGCCAGCAGCTCTTTACAGGATTATGGCTACACCTTC CASSSLQDYGYTF
NA TRBJ2-7 TRBV7-6 TRBD1 TGTGCCAGCAGCTTACAGGGACAGGGCTCCTACGAGCAGTACTTC CASSLQGQGSYEQYF
NA TRBJ2-1 TRBV6-1 TRBD1 TGTGCCAGCAGCGGACAGGGGGACTACAATGAGCAGTTCTTC CASSGQGDYNEQFF
once TRBJ2-1 TRBV5-5 NA TGTGCCAGCAGCTTGGGTGCAGGTGCCTACAATGAGCAGTTCTTC CASSLGAGAYNEQFF
NA TRBJ2-3 TRBV5-3 NA TGTGCCAGAAGCTTTGGCAGGGAACAGGCAGATACGCAGTATTTT CARSFGREQADTQYF
once TRBJ1-2 TRBV6-6 NA TGTGCCAGCAGGGCTGGGGGGAAGGGCTACACCTTC CASRAGGKGYTF
few TRBJ1-5 TRBV6-5 NA TGTGCCAGCAGGGTACAAGCGGGTCAGCCCCAGCATTTT CASRVQAGQPQHF
NA TRBJ2-5 TRBV5-1 NA TGCGCCAGCAGCCCGGAGGCAGAGACCCAGTACTTC CASSPEAETQYF
few TRBJ1-1 TRBV2 NA TGTGCCAGCAGCCCGGGGAGGGTGAACACTGAAGCTTTCTTT CASSPGRVNTEAFF
NA TRBJ2-7 TRBV7-2 TRBD1 TGTGCCAGCAGCTTAAGCCGGGACAGTTACGAGCAGTACTTC CASSLSRDSYEQYF
few TRBJ1-1 TRBV29-1 TRBD1 TGCAGCGTTATAGGGGGCCTGAACACTGAAGCTTTCTTT CSVIGGLNTEAFF
NA TRBJ1-2 TRBV21-1 NA TGTGCCAGCAGCAAAGAAATGGAGGGGTTTTCACCTTCCTATGGCTACACCTTC CASSKEMEGFSPSYGYTF
NA TRBJ2-1 TRBV2 TRBD2 TGTGCCAGCAGTGATGCCCTCTCTAGCGGGGGGGCCCATGAGCAGTTCTTC CASSDALSSGGAHEQFF
NA TRBJ1-1 TRBV6-1 NA TGTGCCAGCAGGGGCCCCGGGAACACTGAAGCTTTCTTT CASRGPGNTEAFF
NA TRBJ1-2 TRBV28 TRBD1 TGTGCCAGCAGTCTCGGGACAGACTATGGCTACACCTTC CASSLGTDYGYTF
NA TRBJ2-7 TRBV7-2 TRBD1 TGTGCCAGCAGCCTCGGACAGGCCTCCTACGAGCAGTACTTC CASSLGQASYEQYF
NA TRBJ2-5 TRBV7-7 TRBD2 TGTGCCAGCAGCCCCACCAGCGGGGGGACCCAGTACTTC CASSPTSGGTQYF
NA TRBJ1-5 TRBV28 TRBD1 TGTGCCAGCAGTCAACAGGGGACGAGCAATCAGCCCCAGCATTTT CASSQQGTSNQPQHF
NA TRBJ2-1 TRBV5-1 TRBD1 TGCGCCAGCAGCTTGGTAGGGGACAGGAATTACAATGAGCAGTTCTTC CASSLVGDRNYNEQFF
few TRBJ1-5 TRBV29-1 NA TGCAGCGTCGCGACAGGTTCGCATCAGCCCCAGCATTTT CSVATGSHQPQHF
once TRBJ2-1 TRBV6-6 TRBD1 TGTGCCAGCACCTCGGGGGACAGGGATAGCAATGAGCAGTTCTTC CASTSGDRDSNEQFF